The 15 T cell receptor beta chains below all came from one sample that was sequenced in a study of T cell changes during pregnancy in multiple sclerosis. This table comes from immunoSEQ multiplex PCR, and its TCRdb copy is limited to in-frame clones, with some not included. Among about 8,500 clones listed, roughly 87% were seen once. Specimen: CD8+ T cells from peripheral blood mononuclear cells, collected in the first trimester of pregnancy. These receptors were taken from a female donor in good health, enrolled as a control in a pregnancy study.

The J gene is TRBJ2-7, the V gene TRBV2, with no clear D. Germline V gene sequence: CDR1 SNHLY, CDR2 FYNNEI. Trimming stripped 7 bases from V and 2 bases from J, with 9 bases between. This CDR3 has 12 residues. CDR3 region: CASKPRPYEQYF. The CDR3 bases are TGTGCCAGCAAGCCCCGTCCCTACGAGCAGTACTTC.

The chain combines TRBV6-4 with TRBJ2-1; the match to TRBD2 covers 8 bases. Germline trimming cut 3 bases from V and 8 bases from J; bases unmatched to any gene: 6. The CDR3 runs 14 residues. CDR1 is MRHNA and CDR2 is SNTAGT in the germline V gene. The CDR3 region is CASSEGREAHEQFF. The CDR3 coding sequence is TGTGCCAGCAGTGAAGGGCGGGAGGCCCATGAGCAGTTCTTC.

This chain joins TRBV7-9 and TRBJ2-7; 8 bases map to TRBD2. Trimming removed 4 bases from V and 3 bases from J; junction bases left unmatched: 11. This CDR3 is 16 amino acids long. Germline V CDR1 and CDR2: SEHNR, FQNEAQ (reference sequence). CDR3 amino acids: CASSSSGPEGIYEQYF. In nucleotides, the CDR3 is TGTGCCAGCAGCTCTAGCGGGCCGGAAGGAATCTACGAGCAGTACTTC.

The genes are TRBV29-1 and TRBJ2-1, with TRBD1 matching 9 bases. J was trimmed by 3 bases and V by 7 bases; bases with no gene match: 13. The CDR3 consists of 16 residues. In germline, CDR1 is SQVTM, CDR2 ANQGSEA. The CDR3 spells CSGFTSDRGDYNEQFF. Written as DNA, the CDR3 is TGCAGCGGCTTCACTTCGGACAGGGGAGACTACAATGAGCAGTTCTTC.

The rearrangement uses TRBV6-4 and TRBJ2-3; 7 bases align to TRBD2. Germline lookup yields CDR1 MRHNA and CDR2 SNTAGT. J gave up 5 bases and V 5 bases, and 4 bases lay outside the gene matches. The CDR3 has 13 amino acids. The CDR3 DNA is TGTGCCAGCAGTCGGACTAGTGAAGATACGCAGTATTTT. This encodes CASSRTSEDTQYF.

J is TRBJ1-6 and V is TRBV4-2; unclear D gene. V was trimmed by 0 bases and J by 0 bases, leaving 6 bases between them. Per the germline V gene, CDR1 is LGHNA and CDR2 is YNFKEQ. The CDR3 totals 16 residues. CDR3 sequence: CASSQEEGSYNSPLHF. DNA for the CDR3: TGTGCCAGCAGCCAAGAGGAGGGCTCCTATAATTCACCCCTCCACTTT.

This clone occurred a few times. V usage is TRBV7-8 and J usage is TRBJ2-1; D not resolved. The germline gives CDR1 SGHVS, CDR2 FQNEAQ. V lost 4 bases and J 4 bases, leaving 8 bases between the germline ends. The CDR3 is 13 residues long. CDR3 sequence reads: CASSWSIYNEQFF. The DNA of the CDR3 is TGTGCCAGCAGCTGGAGTATATACAATGAGCAGTTCTTC. Filled out from reference TRBV7-8 and TRBJ2-1, the complete variable domain reads GAGVSQSPRYKVAKRGQDVALRCDPISGHVSLFWYQQALGQGPEFLTYFQNEAQLDKSGLPSDRFFAERPEGSVSTLKIQRTQQEDSAVYLCASSWSIYNEQFFGPGTRLTVL.

This clone was detected only once. The V call is TRBV7-9, the J call TRBJ2-5; weak D call: TRBD1 (6 bases). The CDR3 has 16 residues. Trimming shortened V by 5 bases and J by 1 base, and 17 bases separated the two germline ends. Germline-derived CDR1 and CDR2 are SEHNR and FQNEAQ (reference sequence). CDR3 sequence reads: CASSPKDSIRQETQYF. CDR3 nucleotides: TGTGCCAGCAGCCCCAAGGACAGTATCCGCCAAGAGACCCAGTACTTC.

The V and J genes are TRBV28 and TRBJ1-5, with a tentative D call TRBD1 (6 bases). Germline-derived CDR1 and CDR2 are MDHEN and SYDVKM. CDR3 size: 17 residues. Trimming removed 4 bases from V and 1 base from J, with 17 bases in between. The CDR3 protein is CASSSRTALRSNQPQHF. The CDR3 DNA sequence: TGTGCCAGCAGTTCAAGGACAGCCCTTAGGAGCAATCAGCCCCAGCATTTT.

Here the CDR3 DNA reads TGTGCCAGTAGTCCGCCTCAGCGGTGTTGTCGTGATGAGCAGTTCTTC. It translates to CASSPPQRCCRDEQFF. This chain links TRBV19 with TRBJ2-1; D perhaps matches TRBD2 (5 bases). The CDR3 has 16 residues. Germline V CDR1 and CDR2: LNHDA, SQIVND (reference sequence). Trimming removed 5 bases from V and 8 bases from J, with 22 bases in between.

The chain combines TRBV4-1 with TRBJ1-5; no firm D call. Trimming took 1 base from V and 0 from J, leaving 4 bases between them. Germline CDR1 and CDR2: MGHRA and YSYEKL. The CDR3 covers 14 residues. The CDR3 DNA sequence: TGCGCCAGCAGCCAAGCTAGTAGCAATCAGCCCCAGCATTTT. Residues: CASSQASSNQPQHF.

This chain links TRBV6-1 with TRBJ2-7; 10 nucleotides match TRBD1. Germline CDR1 reads MNHNS; CDR2 reads SASEGT. Trimming removed 2 bases from V and 5 bases from J; junction bases left unmatched: 18. The CDR3 is made up of 19 amino acids. The DNA of the CDR3 is TGTGCCAGCAGTGAAATCCCCGGGGCCTCCGGGACAGGGGCCAACGAGCAGTACTTC. It specifies CASSEIPGASGTGANEQYF.

This chain uses TRBV27 with TRBJ1-6; 8 nucleotides line up with TRBD1. The germline V gene has CDR1 MNHEY and CDR2 SMNVEV (reference sequence). J was trimmed by 7 bases and V by 2 bases; bases with no gene match: 7. The CDR3 extends over 16 amino acids. The CDR3 bases are TGTGCCAGCAGTTTAACCTACAGGGGGGGGAATTCACCCCTCCACTTT. Amino acids: CASSLTYRGGNSPLHF.

The chain is built from TRBV19 and TRBJ1-1; 8 bases agree with TRBD1. This CDR3 has 15 residues. Trimming at V came to 7 bases and at J to 4 bases, leaving 11 bases not matched to a gene. Germline V lookup: CDR1 LNHDA, CDR2 SQIVND (reference sequence). The CDR3: CASTLGDRWSTEAFF. CDR3 nucleotides: TGTGCCAGTACCTTGGGGGACAGGTGGAGCACTGAAGCTTTCTTT.

The CDR3 loop is CASSRDRGDEKLFF. CDR3 sequence (DNA): TGTGCCAGCAGCAGGGACAGGGGGGATGAAAAACTGTTTTTT. The gene calls are TRBV6-1 and TRBJ1-4; 11 nucleotides agree with TRBD1. The CDR3 covers 14 residues. With 6 bases clipped from V and 6 bases from J, the junction kept 3 bases outside the gene matches. Germline V gives CDR1 MNHNS, CDR2 SASEGT.